This T cell receptor (beta chain) is drawn from a study of blood T cell repertoires in COVID-19. About the study: Some COVID-19 samples were acute and others convalescent; all came from the United States, Italy and Spain. In each case, the material was cDNA or gDNA derived from T cells, B-cell-depleted T cells, or PBMCs.

The CDR3 sequence is 13 residues long. Trimming pared 7 bases from V and 5 bases from J, leaving 13 bases between. Germline assignment: CDR1 ENHRY and CDR2 SYGVKD. Here immunoSEQ multiplex PCR was the method, and the copy in TCRdb shows in-frame clones only, minus some. This table has tens of thousands of clones, over 70% appearing once. This receptor was taken from a man aged 50-60 years with active COVID-19. This rearrangement joins TRBV10-3 to TRBJ2-3; D possibly corresponds to TRBD1 (6 bases). Sequenced input: peripheral blood. The CDR3 protein is CAINRDTGDTQYF. DNA for the CDR3: TGTGCCATCAACCGGGACACCGGAGATACGCAGTATTTT.